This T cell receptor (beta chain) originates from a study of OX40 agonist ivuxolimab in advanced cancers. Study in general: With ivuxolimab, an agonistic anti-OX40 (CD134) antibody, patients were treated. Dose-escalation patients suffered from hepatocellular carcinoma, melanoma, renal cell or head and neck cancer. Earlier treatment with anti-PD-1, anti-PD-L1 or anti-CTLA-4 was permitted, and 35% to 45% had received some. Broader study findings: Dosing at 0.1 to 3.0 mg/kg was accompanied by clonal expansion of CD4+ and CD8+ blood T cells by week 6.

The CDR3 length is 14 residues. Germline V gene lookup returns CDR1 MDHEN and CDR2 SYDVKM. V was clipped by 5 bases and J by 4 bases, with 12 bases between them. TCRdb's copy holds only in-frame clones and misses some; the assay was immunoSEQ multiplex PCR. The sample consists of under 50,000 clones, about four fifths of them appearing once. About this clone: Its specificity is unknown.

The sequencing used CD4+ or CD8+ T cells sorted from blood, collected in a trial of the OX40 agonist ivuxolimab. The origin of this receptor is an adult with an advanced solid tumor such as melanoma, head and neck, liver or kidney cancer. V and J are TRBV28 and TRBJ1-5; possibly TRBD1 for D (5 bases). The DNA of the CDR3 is TGTGCCAGCAGTGGGGGTCGTCAAAATCAGCCCCAGCATTTT. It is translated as CASSGGRQNQPQHF.